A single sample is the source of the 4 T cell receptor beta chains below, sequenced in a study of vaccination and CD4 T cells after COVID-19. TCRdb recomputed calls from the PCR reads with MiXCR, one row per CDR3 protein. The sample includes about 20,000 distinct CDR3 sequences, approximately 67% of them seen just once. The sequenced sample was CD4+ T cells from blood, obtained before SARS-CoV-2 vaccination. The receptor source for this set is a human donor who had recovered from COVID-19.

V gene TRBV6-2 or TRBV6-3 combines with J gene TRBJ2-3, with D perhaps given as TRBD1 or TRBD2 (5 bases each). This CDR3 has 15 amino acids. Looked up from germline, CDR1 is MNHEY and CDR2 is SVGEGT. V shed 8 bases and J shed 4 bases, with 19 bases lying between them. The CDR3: CASQTSTAAPDTQYF. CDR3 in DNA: TGTGCCAGCCAGACGTCGACAGCGGCGCCAGATACGCAGTATTTT.

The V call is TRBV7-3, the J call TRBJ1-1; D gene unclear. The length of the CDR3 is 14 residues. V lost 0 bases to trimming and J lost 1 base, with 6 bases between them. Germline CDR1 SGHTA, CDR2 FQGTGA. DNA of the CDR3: TGTGCCAGCAGCTTAACTGCGGGGAACACTGAAGCTTTCTTT. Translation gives CASSLTAGNTEAFF.

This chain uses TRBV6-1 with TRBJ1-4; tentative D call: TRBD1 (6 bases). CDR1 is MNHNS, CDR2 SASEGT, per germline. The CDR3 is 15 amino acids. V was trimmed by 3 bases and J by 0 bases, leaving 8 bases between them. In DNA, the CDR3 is TGTGCCAGCAGTGATCCAGGGGCAACTAATGAAAAACTGTTTTTT. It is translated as CASSDPGATNEKLFF.

The CDR3 protein is CASSRQGDWETQYF. In DNA, the CDR3 is TGTGCCAGCAGTAGACAGGGGGATTGGGAGACCCAGTACTTC. The chain has TRBV27 and TRBJ2-5, with 9 bases aligning to TRBD1. The CDR3 runs to 14 residues. Per germline, CDR1 MNHEY and CDR2 SMNVEV (reference sequence). V lost 5 bases and J lost 5; bases outside the gene matches: 6.